Given below is one T cell receptor beta chain in context. The germline gives CDR1 SGHRS, CDR2 YFSETQ. The CDR3 spans 16 residues. V lost 2 bases and J lost 5; bases outside the gene matches: 8. This study enrolled people aged about 18 to 100 from around 25 US geographic areas. Allocation to cohorts depended on clinical history reported by the participants. Using immunoSEQ multiplex PCR, the repertoire was profiled, and TCRdb retains in-frame clones only, with some absent. The data contain 400,000 to 500,000 clones, roughly 90% of them singletons. The data stem from a study of blood T cell repertoires in COVID-19. Study in general: From T cells, B-cell-depleted T cells, or PBMCs came the material, which was cDNA or gDNA.

V usage is TRBV5-1 and J usage is TRBJ2-2, with 8 bases identical to TRBD1. The receptor was isolated from a woman younger than 35 who had been exposed to COVID-19. Material: PBMCs or T cells enriched from blood (not recorded which). The CDR3 sequence is CASSLLTGVQTGELFF. The CDR3 DNA follows: TGCGCCAGCAGCTTACTGACAGGGGTGCAGACCGGGGAGCTGTTTTTT.